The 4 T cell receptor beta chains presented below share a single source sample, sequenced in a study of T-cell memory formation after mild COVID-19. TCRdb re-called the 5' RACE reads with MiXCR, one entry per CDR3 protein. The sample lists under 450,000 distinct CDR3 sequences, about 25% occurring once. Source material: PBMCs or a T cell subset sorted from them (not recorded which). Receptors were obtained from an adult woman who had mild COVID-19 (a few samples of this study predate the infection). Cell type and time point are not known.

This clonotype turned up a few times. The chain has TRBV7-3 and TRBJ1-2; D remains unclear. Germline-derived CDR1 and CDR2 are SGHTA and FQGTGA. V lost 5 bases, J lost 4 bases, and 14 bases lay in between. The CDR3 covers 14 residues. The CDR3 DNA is TGTGCCAGCAGCCTAAACGGGGAACTCTATGGCTACACCTTC. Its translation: CASSLNGELYGYTF.

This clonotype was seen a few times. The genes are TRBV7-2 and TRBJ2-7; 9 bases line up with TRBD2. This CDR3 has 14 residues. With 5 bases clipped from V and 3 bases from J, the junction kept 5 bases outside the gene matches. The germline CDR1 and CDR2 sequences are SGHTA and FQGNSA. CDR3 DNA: TGTGCCAGCAGCCCGACTAGCGGAGTCTACGAGCAGTACTTC. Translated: CASSPTSGVYEQYF.

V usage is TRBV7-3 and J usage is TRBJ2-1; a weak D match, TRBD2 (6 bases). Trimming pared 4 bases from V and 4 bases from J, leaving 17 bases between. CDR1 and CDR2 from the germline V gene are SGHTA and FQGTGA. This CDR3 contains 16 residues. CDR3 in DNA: TGTGCCAGCAGCTCAACGTATAGCGGAGATTACAATGAGCAGTTCTTC. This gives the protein CASSSTYSGDYNEQFF.

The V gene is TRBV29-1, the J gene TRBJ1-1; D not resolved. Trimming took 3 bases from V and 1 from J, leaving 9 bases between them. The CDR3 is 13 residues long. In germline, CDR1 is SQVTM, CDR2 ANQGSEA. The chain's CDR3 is CSVDSKPNTEAFF. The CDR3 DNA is TGCAGCGTTGACAGTAAACCGAACACTGAAGCTTTCTTT.